Following are 24 T cell receptor beta chains from one sample sequenced in a study of CD8 T cells in Susac syndrome. RNA amounts of about 0.5 to 1 ug underwent reverse transcription with random hexamers. Each CDR3 protein gets one entry after TCRdb re-called the immunoSEQ multiplex PCR reads with MiXCR. The profile shows around 200,000 distinct CDR3 sequences, around 95% of them singletons. Input material: CD4+ T cells from PBMCs. The receptor source for this set is a human donor with multiple sclerosis.

The gene calls are TRBV4-1 and TRBJ2-2; TRBD2 aligns across 9 bases. CDR1 is MGHRA, CDR2 YSYEKL, per germline. With 4 bases clipped from V and 3 bases from J, the junction kept 9 bases outside the gene matches. This CDR3 has 17 amino acids. The CDR3 bases are TGCGCCAGCAGCCCCTTCTCTCTAGCGGGGTACACCGGGGAGCTGTTTTTT. As protein: CASSPFSLAGYTGELFF.

This chain links TRBV20-1 with TRBJ2-7, with D unresolved. This CDR3 spans 11 amino acids. The V gene's germline CDR1 is DFQATT and CDR2 SNEGSKA (reference sequence). Trimming removed 6 bases from V and 4 bases from J, with 10 bases in between. CDR3 region: CSADQIYEQYF. CDR3 bases: TGCAGTGCGGATCAGATTTACGAGCAGTACTTC.

The V call is TRBV29-1, the J call TRBJ2-4; 11 bases line up with TRBD1. The CDR3 has 14 residues. CDR1 and CDR2 from the germline V gene are SQVTM and ANQGSEA. After removal of 7 bases from V and 7 bases from J, the junction contained 9 bases not matched to a gene. The chain's CDR3 is CSENPGQGGNIQYF. CDR3 in DNA: TGCAGCGAAAACCCGGGACAGGGGGGGAACATTCAGTACTTC.

The rearrangement links TRBV5-1 to TRBJ2-7; D may be TRBD1 or TRBD2 (5 bases each). The CDR3 has 13 residues. The germline V gene has CDR1 SGHRS and CDR2 YFSETQ. The V gene lost 1 base and the J gene lost 3 bases, with 8 bases spanning the gap. This CDR3 reads CASSLWDGYEQYF. The CDR3 nucleotides are TGCGCCAGCAGCTTGTGGGACGGCTACGAGCAGTACTTC.

This clonotype has a single count. The genes are TRBV7-9 and TRBJ2-4; 9 bases are shared with TRBD1. The V gene's germline CDR1 is SEHNR and CDR2 FQNEAQ (reference sequence). This CDR3 spans 13 amino acids. The ends lost 6 bases at V and 8 bases at J; junction bases unmatched: 5. The CDR3 sequence is CASSTDRGDIQYF. The CDR3 nucleotides read TGTGCCAGCAGTACGGACAGGGGTGACATTCAGTACTTC.

This clonotype appeared once. This chain joins TRBV20-1 and TRBJ2-7; D possibly uses TRBD1 or TRBD2 (6 bases each). Germline values: CDR1 DFQATT, CDR2 SNEGSKA (reference sequence). The CDR3 sequence is 14 residues long. V was cut by 0 bases and J by 3 bases, with 12 bases left in between. Here the CDR3 reads CSARDRGPDYEQYF. The CDR3 DNA is TGCAGTGCTAGAGATCGGGGGCCTGACTACGAGCAGTACTTC.

This sequence joins TRBV20-1 and TRBJ1-2; D ambiguous. Trimming pared 6 bases from V and 5 bases from J, leaving 19 bases between. The CDR3 contains 14 residues. Per germline, CDR1 DFQATT and CDR2 SNEGSKA (reference sequence). This chain's CDR3 is CSAGEDRRIYGYTF. DNA for the CDR3: TGCAGTGCGGGAGAGGACCGAAGGATTTATGGCTACACCTTC.

CDR3 sequence: CASSHTANTEAFF. CDR3 nucleotide sequence: TGTGCCAGCAGCCATACCGCGAACACTGAAGCTTTCTTT. The V gene is TRBV3-1, the J gene TRBJ1-1; D uncertain. Per germline, CDR1 LGHDT and CDR2 YNNKEL (reference sequence). Trimming pared 3 bases from V and 1 base from J, leaving 6 bases between. This CDR3 comprises 13 residues.

The chain is built from TRBV12-3 or TRBV12-4 and TRBJ2-5; TRBD2 aligns across 8 bases. CDR3 length: 14 residues. V gave up 3 bases and J gave up 5 bases; unmatched junction bases: 5. CDR3 residues: CASSLATGGETQYF. In DNA, the CDR3 is TGTGCCAGCAGTTTGGCCACGGGGGGGGAGACCCAGTACTTC.

The genes are TRBV28 and TRBJ1-6; D possibly corresponds to TRBD1 (5 bases). In germline, CDR1 is MDHEN, CDR2 SYDVKM. The CDR3 runs 13 residues. V lost 6 bases to trimming and J lost 6 bases, with 9 bases between them. CDR3 sequence: CASRGDRNSPLHF. CDR3 sequence (DNA): TGTGCCAGCAGGGGGGATCGTAATTCACCCCTCCACTTT.

V and J are TRBV5-4 and TRBJ1-1; D is possibly TRBD1 (6 bases). This CDR3 region has 13 residues. Deletions cut 0 bases from V and 8 bases from J, with 11 bases between. The germline V gene encodes CDR1 SGHNT and CDR2 YYREEE (reference sequence). This CDR3 is CASSLELGGEAFF. CDR3 in DNA: TGTGCCAGCAGCTTGGAATTGGGGGGCGAAGCTTTCTTT.

The V and J genes are TRBV9 and TRBJ2-3, with unresolved D. CDR1 and CDR2 from the germline V gene are SGDLS and YYNGEE. This CDR3 spans 14 amino acids. The V end lost 0 bases, the J end lost 2 bases, and 7 bases lay between the germline ends. The CDR3 loop reads CASSVARITDTQYF. The CDR3 DNA sequence: TGTGCCAGCAGCGTAGCTAGGATCACAGATACGCAGTATTTT. The variable domain in full, with the rest retrieved from reference TRBV9 and TRBJ2-3, is DSGVTQTPKHLITATGQRVTLRCSPRSGDLSVYWYQQSLDQGLQFLIQYYNGEERAKGNILERFSAQQFPDLHSELNLSSLELGDSALYFCASSVARITDTQYFGPGTRLTVL.

This sequence joins TRBV2 and TRBJ2-5, with 13 bases that match TRBD2. V dropped 1 base and J dropped 1; count of bases not matched to a gene: 3. Germline lookup yields CDR1 SNHLY and CDR2 FYNNEI. The CDR3 is 17 amino acids. The CDR3 DNA is TGTGCCAGCAGTGAAGGGGGGACTAGCGGGATCCAAGAGACCCAGTACTTC. Its protein is CASSEGGTSGIQETQYF.

V gene TRBV9 combines with J gene TRBJ2-3; 11 nucleotides match TRBD2. V lost 2 bases to trimming and J lost 4 bases; unmatched junction nucleotides: 0. The CDR3 spans 14 residues. Germline lookup yields CDR1 SGDLS and CDR2 YYNGEE. The CDR3: CASSVTSGADTQYF. The CDR3, as DNA: TGTGCCAGCAGCGTGACTAGCGGGGCAGATACGCAGTATTTT.

The chain recombines TRBV2 with TRBJ1-1; D gene uncertain. Germline CDR1 is SNHLY and CDR2 is FYNNEI. CDR3 length: 13 residues. Trimming left V 6 bases short and J 0 bases short, with 8 bases between. The CDR3 region has the DNA TGTGCCAGCAGCCCACAGTTGAACACTGAAGCTTTCTTT. Its protein is CASSPQLNTEAFF.

J is TRBJ2-7 and V is TRBV12-3 or TRBV12-4, with D possibly called TRBD1 or TRBD2 (6 bases each). The CDR3 covers 14 residues. V lost 2 bases to trimming and J lost 3 bases, with 11 bases between them. CDR3 bases: TGTGCCAGCAGTTTAAGGACAGCGGGCTACGAGCAGTACTTC. Protein sequence: CASSLRTAGYEQYF.

V is TRBV29-1 and J is TRBJ2-7; either TRBD1 or TRBD2 may supply D (6 bases each). V lost 6 bases to trimming and J lost 6 bases, with 18 bases between them. Germline lookup yields CDR1 SQVTM and CDR2 ANQGSEA. The CDR3 totals 13 residues. CDR3 sequence reads: CSVGGMGHPEQYF. The CDR3 nucleotides read TGCAGCGTCGGGGGCATGGGACATCCCGAGCAGTACTTC.

The V call is TRBV18, the J call TRBJ2-2; unclear D gene. Germline CDR1 reads KGHSH; CDR2 reads LQKENI. The CDR3 is 12 amino acids. V dropped 2 bases and J dropped 4 bases, with 2 bases sitting between them. The CDR3 region is CASSPVTGELFF. The CDR3, as DNA: TGTGCCAGCTCACCAGTCACCGGGGAGCTGTTTTTT.

The chain carries TRBV30 and TRBJ1-2, with 8 bases matching TRBD1. The CDR3 spans 13 residues. Germline CDR1 is GTSNPN and CDR2 is SVGIG (reference sequence). The J segment lost 12 bases and the V segment lost 3 bases, leaving 12 bases of the junction unmatched. Here the CDR3 DNA reads TGTGCCTGGAGCCCGTCGACAGGGGCTTGGAACACCTTC. Its protein product is CAWSPSTGAWNTF.

CDR3 amino acids: CSTRVPSTDTQYF. CDR3 bases: TGCAGTACACGGGTCCCCTCCACAGATACGCAGTATTTT. The chain carries TRBV20-1 and TRBJ2-3; no reliable D call. Germline-derived CDR1 and CDR2 are DFQATT and SNEGSKA (reference sequence). The CDR3 has 13 amino acids. Deletions cut 8 bases from V and 2 bases from J, with 14 bases between.

The chain links TRBV18 to TRBJ2-3, with D uncertain. Germline lookup yields CDR1 KGHSH and CDR2 LQKENI. Between the trimmed V and J ends, which lost 3 bases and 0 bases, there was a span of 13 bases. The CDR3 contains 16 residues. This CDR3 reads CASSPRQTSSTDTQYF. DNA for the CDR3: TGTGCCAGCTCACCCCGCCAGACCTCTAGCACAGATACGCAGTATTTT.

The gene calls are TRBV19 and TRBJ1-5, with 11 bases identical to TRBD1. Germline CDR1 reads LNHDA; CDR2 reads SQIVND (reference sequence). This CDR3 has 16 amino acids. V lost 4 bases and J lost 7; bases outside the gene matches: 9. CDR3 sequence (DNA): TGTGCCAGTAGTAGTAGCACAAGGACAGGGGGCCAGCCCCAGCATTTT. It specifies CASSSSTRTGGQPQHF.

The chain is built from TRBV7-9 and TRBJ2-1, with TRBD1 identical over 9 bases. The CDR3 spans 14 residues. The germline V gene encodes CDR1 SEHNR and CDR2 FQNEAQ (reference sequence). Unmatched junction bases numbered 9, after V lost 5 bases and J lost 10 bases. CDR3 DNA: TGTGCCAGCAGCCCGGGACAGGGAGTAGGCGAGCAGTTCTTC. Its translation is CASSPGQGVGEQFF.

The genes are TRBV19 and TRBJ2-6; D unclear. The CDR3 runs to 14 residues. Trimming shortened V by 3 bases and J by 2 bases, and 5 bases separated the two germline ends. CDR1 LNHDA and CDR2 SQIVND come from the germline V gene (reference sequence). DNA of the CDR3: TGTGCCAGTAGTATTGTGGCTGGGGCCAACGTCCTGACTTTC. Translation: CASSIVAGANVLTF. Looking up the rest from reference TRBV19 and TRBJ2-6 gives the full variable domain: DGGITQSPKYLFRKEGQNVTLSCEQNLNHDAMYWYRQDPGQGLRLIYYSQIVNDFQKGDIAEGYSVSREKKESFPLTVTSAQKNPTAFYLCASSIVAGANVLTFGAGSRLTVL.